There are a few counts of the clone carrying this TCR beta chain. CDR1 is SEHNR and CDR2 is FQNEAQ in the germline V gene (reference sequence). The CDR3 runs 14 residues. Germline trimming cut 5 bases from V and 7 bases from J; bases unmatched to any gene: 8. The record originates from a study of T-cell reconstitution after alpha-beta-depleted transplantation in children. Library preparation (for TCRbeta) was performed with unique molecular identifiers. TCRdb called the PCR reads again in MiXCR, with one record for every CDR3 protein. The sample lists approximately 270,000 distinct CDR3 sequences, 9.9% occurring once.

The chain recombines TRBV7-9 with TRBJ1-5, with TRBD1 matching over 7 bases. The starting material was PBMCs from the stem cell graft donor, obtained from the stem cell graft. The TCR comes from a human donor who donated a stem cell graft to a child with SCID. The CDR3: CASSTQGKGQPQHF. The CDR3, as DNA: TGTGCCAGCAGCACACAGGGGAAGGGGCAGCCCCAGCATTTT.